Here is one T cell receptor beta chain with its context. Its antigen is unidentified. At the Johns Hopkins FTIC core, DNA taken from cultured CD4+ T cells was sequenced by way of the Oncomine TCR Beta short-read assay. TCRdb reprocessed the PCR reads via MiXCR and lists one record per CDR3 protein. Of about 4,300 distinct CDR3 sequences in the sample, 45% to 55% were seen once. This CDR3 region has 14 residues. V lost 6 bases, J lost 2 bases, and 9 bases lay in between. The germline CDR1 and CDR2 sequences are SGHRS and YFSETQ. These data are taken from a study of vaccination and CD4 T cells after COVID-19. Documented treatment: roughly ten-day PBMC culture with coronavirus spike peptide pools or control peptides (ViraFEST assay).

Source material: CD4+ T cells from blood, cultured in vitro. The chain links TRBV5-1 to TRBJ2-6, with unresolved D. The source of this sequence is a human donor who had recovered from COVID-19. The CDR3 DNA is TGCGCCAGCAAACGGACCCCTGGGGCCAACGTCCTGACTTTC. It specifies CASKRTPGANVLTF.